This T cell receptor beta chain was sequenced for a study of blood T cell repertoires in COVID-19. On the study more broadly: PBMCs, B-cell-depleted T cells, or T cells were the source of the cDNA or gDNA that made up the material.

This clone was seen many times. This CDR3 is also generated by other DNA sequences in the sample. In the source study's methods: Reference gene primer amplification yielded estimated nucleated cell counts. Measured with immunoSEQ multiplex PCR; TCRdb has only the in-frame clones, and not every one. D and trimming were read from the DNA, whereas the V and J calls and clone size are those reported in that table. The sample includes 250,000 to 300,000 clones, approximately 86% of them seen just once. Germline V gives CDR1 LGHDT, CDR2 YNNKEL (reference sequence). The junction had 2 bases not matched to a gene; V was cut back by 4 bases and J by 1 base. This CDR3 comprises 15 residues.

The chain employs TRBV3-1 (or the pseudogene TRBV3-2) and TRBJ1-5; TRBD1 matches 9 bases. The specimen was peripheral blood. This clonotype was sampled from a woman in her seventies with COVID-19, enrolled during active disease. In DNA form, the CDR3 reads TGTGCCAGCAGCCCGGGACAGGGAAGCAATCAGCCCCAGCATTTT. It codes for CASSPGQGSNQPQHF.